The T cell receptor (beta chain) under discussion was sequenced for a study of blood T cells in healthy people across ages. The second PCR ran roughly 7 to 11 cycles with a sample-barcoded 5' primer and J-beta primers. TCRdb re-analysed the 5' RACE reads in MiXCR, keeping a single row per CDR3 protein. The sample holds just over 800,000 distinct CDR3 sequences, around 62% seen once. The CDR3 covers 13 residues. Trimming left V 5 bases short and J 13 bases short, with 18 bases between. The germline CDR1 and CDR2 sequences are SGHTA and FQGNSA. This clonotype was seen a handful of times. The TCR sequence derives from a young man in good health. Specimen: blood. This chain uses TRBV7-2 with TRBJ2-4; perhaps TRBD2 as D (5 bases). The CDR3: CASSPTRDVEQYF. In DNA, the CDR3 is TGTGCCAGCAGCCCCACCCGGGATGTGGAGCAGTACTTC.